The 20 T cell receptor beta chains below come from one sample, sequenced in a study of follicular helper T cells after annual influenza vaccination. Time point meaning: 2015-2016 season, 7 days after influenza vaccination. Method: immunoSEQ multiplex PCR; TCRdb's copy keeps in-frame clones and lacks some. The profile shows several thousand clones, around four fifths of them singletons. The source material was CXCR5+ CD38- circulating T follicular helper cells from blood, sampled 7 days after influenza vaccination. Subset noted: circulating Tfh, non-naive CD4+CXCR5+PD-1+ (ICOS+CD38+ or ICOS-CD38-). Receptors originate from an adult who received the influenza vaccine.

The chain combines TRBV7-2 with TRBJ1-2; 9 bases map to TRBD1. The V segment lost 3 bases and the J segment 9 bases; nucleotides outside the gene matches: 5. Germline V gene lookup returns CDR1 SGHTA and CDR2 FQGNSA. The CDR3 spans 13 residues. The CDR3 sequence: CASSLGQGLSYTF. CDR3 DNA sequence: TGTGCCAGCAGCTTGGGACAGGGATTGAGCTACACCTTC. The entire variable domain, with the rest obtained from reference TRBV7-2 and TRBJ1-2, is as follows: GAGVSQSPSNKVTEKGKDVELRCDPISGHTALYWYRQSLGQGLEFLIYFQGNSAPDKSGLPSDRFSAERTGGSVSTLTIQRTQQEDSAVYLCASSLGQGLSYTFGSGTRLTVV.

CDR3: CASSLVSGGANVLTF. The CDR3 coding sequence is TGCGCCAGCAGCCTGGTATCGGGTGGGGCCAACGTCCTGACTTTC. This rearrangement joins TRBV5-1 to TRBJ2-6; no definite D call. This CDR3 comprises 15 residues. Trimming took 4 bases from V and 3 from J, leaving 11 bases between them. Germline loops: CDR1 SGHRS, CDR2 YFSETQ. The entire variable domain, with the rest obtained from reference TRBV5-1 and TRBJ2-6, is as follows: KAGVTQTPRYLIKTRGQQVTLSCSPISGHRSVSWYQQTPGQGLQFLFEYFSETQRNKGNFPGRFSGRQFSNSRSEMNVSTLELGDSALYLCASSLVSGGANVLTFGAGSRLTVL.

The J gene is TRBJ1-5, the V gene TRBV5-1, with D possibly being TRBD1 (6 bases). Germline CDR1 and CDR2: SGHRS and YFSETQ. The CDR3 has 14 residues. The V and J ends lost 4 bases and 4 bases respectively, with 12 bases between them. The CDR3 DNA sequence: TGCGCCAGCAGCGCCGGGGGCGCGAATCAGCCCCAGCATTTT. Amino acids: CASSAGGANQPQHF. Complete variable domain (other parts from reference TRBV5-1 and TRBJ1-5): KAGVTQTPRYLIKTRGQQVTLSCSPISGHRSVSWYQQTPGQGLQFLFEYFSETQRNKGNFPGRFSGRQFSNSRSEMNVSTLELGDSALYLCASSAGGANQPQHFGDGTRLSIL.

This chain connects TRBV25-1 to TRBJ2-3; D not certain. CDR3 length: 12 residues. CDR1 MGHDK and CDR2 SYGVNS come from the germline V gene. Trimming took 3 bases from V and 5 from J, leaving 6 bases between them. CDR3 coding DNA: TGTGCCAGCAGTGAGTGGGGAGATACGCAGTATTTT. Protein: CASSEWGDTQYF. The whole variable domain, filled in from reference TRBV25-1 and TRBJ2-3, reads EADIYQTPRYLVIGTGKKITLECSQTMGHDKMYWYQQDPGMELHLIHYSYGVNSTEKGDLSSESTVSRIRTEHFPLTLESARPSHTSQYLCASSEWGDTQYFGPGTRLTVL.

The rearrangement joins TRBV27 to TRBJ1-5; D is perhaps TRBD1 (6 bases). Per germline, CDR1 MNHEY and CDR2 SMNVEV (reference sequence). This CDR3 spans 17 amino acids. Trimming left V 0 bases short and J 2 bases short, with 14 bases between. CDR3 nucleotide sequence: TGTGCCAGCAGTTTATCCCCTCGGGGGGGCCGCAATCAGCCCCAGCATTTT. This translates into CASSLSPRGGRNQPQHF.

The chain uses TRBV7-2 and TRBJ1-1; no firm D call. The V end was cut by 5 bases, the J end by 11 bases, with 15 bases between. The CDR3 runs to 12 residues. Germline CDR1 is SGHTA and CDR2 is FQGNSA. The CDR3 nucleotides read TGTGCCAGCAGCAAGAGGGAACAACGGGCTTTCTTT. This sequence encodes CASSKREQRAFF.

The chain couples TRBV4-2 to TRBJ1-4; 8 nucleotides agree with TRBD1. Looked up from germline, CDR1 is LGHNA and CDR2 is YNFKEQ. This CDR3 region has 15 residues. V lost 4 bases, J lost 2 bases, and 3 bases stayed unmatched. CDR3: CASSRNRGTNEKLFF. CDR3 nucleotide sequence: TGTGCCAGCAGCCGAAACAGGGGGACTAATGAAAAACTGTTTTTT.

The chain has TRBV6-1 and TRBJ1-5; a weak D match, TRBD1 (5 bases). Trimming shortened V by 7 bases and J by 1 base, and 8 bases separated the two germline ends. Germline V gene data show CDR1 as MNHNS and CDR2 as SASEGT. CDR3 length equals 13 residues. The CDR3 DNA reads as TGTGCCAGCATGGCAGGGAGCAATCAGCCCCAGCATTTT. It codes for CASMAGSNQPQHF.

The V gene is TRBV2, the J gene TRBJ2-1, with 10 bases matching TRBD2. CDR3 length: 15 amino acids. Looked up from germline, CDR1 is SNHLY and CDR2 is FYNNEI. Trimming removed 6 bases from V and 6 bases from J; junction bases left unmatched: 8. CDR3 in amino acids: CASSLQAGGTNEQFF. The CDR3 DNA reads TGTGCCAGCAGCCTCCAAGCGGGGGGGACCAATGAGCAGTTCTTC.

V and J are TRBV7-2 and TRBJ2-5; 13 bases align to TRBD2. V lost 4 bases, J lost 5 bases, and 7 bases stayed unmatched. This CDR3 comprises 16 residues. The germline V gene encodes CDR1 SGHTA and CDR2 FQGNSA. CDR3 sequence: CASSSPPTSGGETQYF. CDR3 sequence (DNA): TGTGCCAGCAGCTCTCCACCGACTAGCGGGGGGGAGACCCAGTACTTC.

The rearrangement joins TRBV15 to TRBJ2-5; 11 bases map to TRBD1. The J call is doubtful: the DNA matches TRBJ2-7 better. The CDR3 consists of 15 residues. CDR1 and CDR2 from the germline V gene are LNHNV and YYDKDF (reference sequence). CDR3: CATSRDRGTGGEQYF. The CDR3 nucleotides are TGTGCCACCAGCAGAGATCGGGGGACAGGGGGCGAGCAGTACTTC.

This sequence joins TRBV7-3 and TRBJ2-1; 7 bases line up with TRBD2. From germline, CDR1 is SGHTA and CDR2 FQGTGA. The ends lost 5 bases at V and 3 bases at J; junction bases unmatched: 4. The CDR3 spans 14 residues. The CDR3 region has the DNA TGTGCCAGCAGCCCCAGCGGGGTCTACAATGAGCAGTTCTTC. Protein sequence: CASSPSGVYNEQFF. Filled out from reference TRBV7-3 and TRBJ2-1, the complete variable domain reads GAGVSQTPSNKVTEKGKYVELRCDPISGHTALYWYRQSLGQGPEFLIYFQGTGAADDSGLPNDRFFAVRPEGSVSTLKIQRTERGDSAVYLCASSPSGVYNEQFFGPGTRLTVL.

The chain employs TRBV7-9 and TRBJ1-3; unclear D gene. Between the trimmed V and J ends, which lost 3 bases and 2 bases, there was a span of 8 bases. CDR3 length: 14 amino acids. CDR1 and CDR2 (germline): SEHNR, FQNEAQ (reference sequence). The CDR3 protein is CASSFYSPGNTIYF. CDR3 nucleotides: TGTGCCAGCAGCTTCTACAGTCCTGGAAACACCATATATTTT.

The chain carries TRBV28 and TRBJ1-4; D perhaps matches TRBD1 (5 bases). The CDR3 spans 13 residues. Trimming cost V 8 bases and J 6 bases, with 13 bases left between them. Germline CDR1 reads MDHEN; CDR2 reads SYDVKM. The CDR3 nucleotides read TGTGCCAGCCGCCCCGGGACGGATGAAAAACTGTTTTTT. This encodes CASRPGTDEKLFF.

Only a few counts were recorded for this clone. The CDR3 protein is CASSHSRSGNTIYF. The CDR3 DNA is TGTGCCAGCAGCCATTCCCGCTCTGGAAACACCATATATTTT. V is TRBV11-2 and J is TRBJ1-3; D gene ambiguous. Germline CDR1 reads SGHAT; CDR2 reads FQNNGV. The CDR3 covers 14 residues. V was trimmed by 5 bases and J by 0 bases, leaving 8 bases between them.

The CDR3 DNA reads TGTGCCAGTAGTATGGACTGGATGAACACTGAAGCTTTCTTT. Protein: CASSMDWMNTEAFF. V usage is TRBV19 and J usage is TRBJ1-1; no firm D call. The CDR3 consists of 14 residues. CDR1 LNHDA and CDR2 SQIVND come from the germline V gene (reference sequence). Trimming took 3 bases from V and 0 from J, leaving 8 bases between them.

Points on this clone: Sequence at one end of the junction differs from germline and may be a read error. Different DNA sequences within this sample yield the same CDR3. The chain joins TRBV19 to TRBJ2-1; D gene ambiguous. This CDR3 spans 14 amino acids. Germline V lookup: CDR1 LNHDA, CDR2 SQIVND (reference sequence). The CDR3 coding sequence is TGTGCCAGCAGTATAGGAGCCCTCCATGACGAGCAGTTCTTC. It specifies CASSIGALHDEQFF.

The chain combines TRBV30 with TRBJ2-3; D is perhaps TRBD1 (6 bases). This CDR3 comprises 13 residues. V shed 0 bases and J shed 6 bases, with 10 bases lying between them. CDR1 is GTSNPN, CDR2 SVGIG, per germline (reference sequence). CDR3 loop: CAWSVQGPDTQYF. Here the CDR3 DNA reads TGTGCCTGGAGTGTACAGGGCCCCGATACGCAGTATTTT.

This clone was picked up one time. The CDR3 protein is CASSQLGQGTGELFF. The CDR3 DNA sequence: TGCGCCAGCAGCCAACTGGGACAGGGAACCGGGGAGCTGTTTTTT. The rearrangement uses TRBV4-1 and TRBJ2-2; 9 nucleotides agree with TRBD1. CDR3 length equals 15 residues. V shed 2 bases and J 5 bases; nucleotides not matched to a gene: 3. CDR1 and CDR2 (germline): MGHRA, YSYEKL.

This clone was counted only a few times. This sequence joins TRBV4-3 and TRBJ1-1, with 8 bases fitting TRBD1. Trimming took 4 bases from V and 4 from J; bases not matched to a gene: 8. Germline CDR1 is LGHNA and CDR2 is YSLEER. The CDR3 covers 15 residues. This CDR3 reads CASSPTDRVGTEAFF. CDR3 bases: TGCGCCAGCAGCCCTACGGACAGGGTGGGCACTGAAGCTTTCTTT.